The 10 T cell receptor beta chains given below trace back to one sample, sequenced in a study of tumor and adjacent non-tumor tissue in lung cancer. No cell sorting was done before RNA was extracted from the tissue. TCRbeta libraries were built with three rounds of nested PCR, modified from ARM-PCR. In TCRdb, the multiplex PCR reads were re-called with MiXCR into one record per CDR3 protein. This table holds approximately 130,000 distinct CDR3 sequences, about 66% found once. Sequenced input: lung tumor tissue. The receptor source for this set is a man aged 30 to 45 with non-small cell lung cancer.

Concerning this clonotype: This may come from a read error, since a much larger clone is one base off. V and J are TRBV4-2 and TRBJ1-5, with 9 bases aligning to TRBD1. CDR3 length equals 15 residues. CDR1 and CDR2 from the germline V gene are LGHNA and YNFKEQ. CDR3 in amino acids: CASSQDRGSDQPQHF. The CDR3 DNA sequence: TGTGCCAGCAGCCAGGACAGGGGTAGCGATCAGCCCCAGCATTTT.

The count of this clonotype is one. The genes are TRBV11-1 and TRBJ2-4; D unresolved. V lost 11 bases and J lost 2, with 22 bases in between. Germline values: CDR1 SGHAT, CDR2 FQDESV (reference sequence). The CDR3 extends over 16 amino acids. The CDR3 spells CACTHPGKATKNIQYF. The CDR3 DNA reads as TGTGCCTGCACCCACCCAGGCAAGGCGACCAAAAACATTCAGTACTTC.

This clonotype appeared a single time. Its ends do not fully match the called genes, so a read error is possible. CDR3 protein: CASSQDETGGTHEQYF. In DNA, the CDR3 is TGTGCCAGCAGCCAAGATGAGACGGGAGGTACGCACGAACAGTACTTC. The chain has TRBV4-1 and TRBJ2-7; 7 nucleotides agree with TRBD2. The germline V gene encodes CDR1 MGHRA and CDR2 YSYEKL. This CDR3 is 16 amino acids long.

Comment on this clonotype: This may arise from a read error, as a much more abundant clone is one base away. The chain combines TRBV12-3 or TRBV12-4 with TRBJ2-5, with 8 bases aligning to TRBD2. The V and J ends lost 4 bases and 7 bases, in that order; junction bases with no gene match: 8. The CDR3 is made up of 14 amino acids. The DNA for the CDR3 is TGTGCCAGCAGTTCCGGACTAGCCCGAGTGACCCAGTACTTC. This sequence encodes CASSSGLARVTQYF.

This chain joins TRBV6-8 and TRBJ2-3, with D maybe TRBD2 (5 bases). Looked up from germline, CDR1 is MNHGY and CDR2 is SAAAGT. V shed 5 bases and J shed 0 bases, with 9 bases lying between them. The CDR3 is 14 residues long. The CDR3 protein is CASSRGTSTDTQYF. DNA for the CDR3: TGTGCCAGCAGTCGGGGAACCAGCACAGATACGCAGTATTTT.

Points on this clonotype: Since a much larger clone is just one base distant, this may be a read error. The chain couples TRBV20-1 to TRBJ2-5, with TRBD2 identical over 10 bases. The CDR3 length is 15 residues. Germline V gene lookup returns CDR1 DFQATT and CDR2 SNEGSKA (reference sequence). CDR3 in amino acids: CGARDFEREGETQYF. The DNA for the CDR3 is TGCGGTGCTAGAGATTTCGAGCGGGAGGGGGAGACCCAGTACTTC.

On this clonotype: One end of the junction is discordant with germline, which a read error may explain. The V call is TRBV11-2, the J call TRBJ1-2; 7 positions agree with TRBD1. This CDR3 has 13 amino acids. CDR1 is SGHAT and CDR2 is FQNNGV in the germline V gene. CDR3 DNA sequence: TGTGCCAGCAGCCAGACAGGGAACTATAGCTACACCTTC. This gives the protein CASSQTGNYSYTF.

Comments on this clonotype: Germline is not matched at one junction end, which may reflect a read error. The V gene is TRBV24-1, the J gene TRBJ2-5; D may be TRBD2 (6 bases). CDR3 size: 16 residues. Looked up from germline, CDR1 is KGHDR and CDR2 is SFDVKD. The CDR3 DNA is TGTGCCACCAGTGATCCGCAGGGAGGACTCCAAGGGACCCGGTACTTC. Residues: CATSDPQGGLQGTRYF.

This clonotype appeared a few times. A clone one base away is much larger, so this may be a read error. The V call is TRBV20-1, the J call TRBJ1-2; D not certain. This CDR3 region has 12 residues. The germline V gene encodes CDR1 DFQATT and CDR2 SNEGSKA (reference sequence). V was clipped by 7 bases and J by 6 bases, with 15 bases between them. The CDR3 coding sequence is TGCAGTGGTACGGTAGGAAGAGATGGCTACACCTTC. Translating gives CSGTVGRDGYTF.

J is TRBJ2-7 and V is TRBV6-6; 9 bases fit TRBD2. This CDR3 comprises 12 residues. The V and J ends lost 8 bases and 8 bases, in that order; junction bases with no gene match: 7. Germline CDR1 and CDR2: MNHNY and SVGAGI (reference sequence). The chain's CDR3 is CASAGGGLKQYF. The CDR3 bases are TGTGCCAGCGCGGGGGGGGGGCTCAAGCAGTACTTC.